This T cell receptor (beta chain) was captured by sequencing in a study of Graves' ophthalmopathy and Graves' hyperthyroidism. RNA transcripts yielded amplified TCR beta CDR3 regions. RT-PCR was first run with HTBI primers, then multiplex PCR in a second round. TCRdb re-derived calls from the multiplex PCR reads in MiXCR, one entry per CDR3 protein. The sample comprises 300,000 to 400,000 distinct CDR3 sequences, about 17% of which are singletons, and around 12% rests with the top ten. PBMCs stemmed from approximately 10 ml of fresh peripheral blood. The sequence derives from an adult man with Graves' ophthalmopathy. Sequencing input: peripheral blood.

In DNA, the CDR3 is TGTGCCAGCAGTGCGACAGGGGGAGGTTCCTACGAGCAGTACTTC. Amino acid sequence: CASSATGGGSYEQYF. The V gene is TRBV6-1, the J gene TRBJ2-7; the match to TRBD1 covers 9 bases. Germline CDR1 reads MNHNS; CDR2 reads SASEGT. With V trimmed by 4 bases and J by 1 base, 5 bases remained unmatched. There are 15 residues in the CDR3.